Presented here are 5 T cell receptor beta chains from one specimen sequenced in a study of early T cells in non-severe SARS-CoV-2 infection. TCRdb re-derived calls from the 5' RACE reads in MiXCR, one entry per CDR3 protein. The sample holds about 83,000 distinct CDR3 sequences, about 10% seen once. Sample: whole blood, taken at baseline. The receptors were gathered from an adult who was a healthcare worker with PCR-confirmed SARS-CoV-2 infection or an uninfected control (not recorded which).

The chain has TRBV5-4 and TRBJ2-1; D possibly matches TRBD1 or TRBD2 (6 bases each). V was cut by 4 bases and J by 8 bases, with 10 bases left in between. The CDR3 runs 12 residues. The germline V gene encodes CDR1 SGHNT and CDR2 YYREEE (reference sequence). This CDR3 reads CASSPGGYEQFF. CDR3 DNA sequence: TGTGCCAGCAGCCCCGGGGGCTATGAGCAGTTCTTC.

A few counts support this clonotype. The chain is built from TRBV20-1 and TRBJ2-7, with a possible D match to TRBD2 (5 bases). V lost 3 bases and J lost 2, with 11 bases in between. The CDR3 is made up of 13 amino acids. Looked up from germline, CDR1 is DFQATT and CDR2 is SNEGSKA (reference sequence). CDR3 DNA: TGCAGTGCTAGGCAACTAGACGCCTACGAGCAGTACTTC. Amino acid sequence: CSARQLDAYEQYF.

The sample holds many counts of this clonotype. This rearrangement joins TRBV6-1 to TRBJ1-5; tentative D call: TRBD1 (5 bases). Trimming left V 4 bases short and J 2 bases short, with 12 bases between. The CDR3 extends over 15 amino acids. CDR1 and CDR2 (germline): MNHNS, SASEGT. For the CDR3, the DNA is TGTGCCAGCAGTGTTCAAGGGGTGGGCAATCAGCCCCAGCATTTT. As protein: CASSVQGVGNQPQHF.

This clonotype has more than one count but fewer than ten. This chain links TRBV6-5 with TRBJ2-2; D may be TRBD1 (6 bases). The CDR3 is 14 residues long. The germline gives CDR1 MNHEY, CDR2 SVGAGI. The ends were cut back, 1 base at V and 3 bases at J, with 6 bases in the middle. The DNA for the CDR3 is TGTGCCAGCAGTTACTACAGGGACACCGGGGAGCTGTTTTTT. It codes for CASSYYRDTGELFF.

This clonotype turned up a few times. The CDR3 spells CSALLLGDTQYF. The CDR3 region has the DNA TGCAGTGCTCTATTGTTAGGGGATACGCAGTATTTT. This chain joins TRBV20-1 and TRBJ2-3; D not resolved. CDR3 size: 12 residues. Trimming pared 5 bases from V and 6 bases from J, leaving 12 bases between. CDR1 and CDR2 (germline): DFQATT, SNEGSKA (reference sequence).